A selection of T cell receptor beta chains follows, all from one sample in a study of molecular identifiers for immune sequencing clone quantification. TCRdb recomputed calls from the PCR reads with MiXCR, one row per CDR3 protein. The sample shows tens of thousands of distinct CDR3 sequences, around 23% of them seen only once. The sequencing input was naive CD8+ T cells from blood, with Jurkat cell RNA spiked in. The origin of the receptors is a human donor in good health. Some libraries in this study had Jurkat cell RNA spiked in. The CDR3 runs from the conserved cysteine through the conserved F or W. Fields, in order: J gene, V gene, clone size, D gene, CDR3 protein, CDR3 DNA. A D gene is named only where the DNA matches it firmly. Not every row has a clone size; where given, it reads once, few, many or a size class.

J: TRBJ2-4
V: TRBV14
size: many
D: -
CDR3: CASSQEDDRLAKNIQYF
DNA: TGTGCCAGCAGCCAAGAAGATGACAGGCTAGCCAAAAACATTCAGTACTTC

J: TRBJ2-5
V: TRBV12-3/TRBV12-4
size: many
D: TRBD1
CDR3: CASSPPGQQETQYF
DNA: TGTGCCAGCTCACCACCGGGACAGCAAGAGACCCAGTACTTC

J: TRBJ1-5
V: TRBV3-1
size: many
D: -
CDR3: CASSQDYGGTVDQPQHF
DNA: TGTGCCAGCAGCCAGGATTACGGGGGCACGGTGGATCAGCCCCAGCATTTT

J: TRBJ1-1
V: TRBV7-9
size: many
D: -
CDR3: CASSLVTAGSTEAFF
DNA: TGTGCCAGCAGCTTAGTTACGGCAGGCTCCACTGAAGCTTTCTTT

J: TRBJ2-7
V: TRBV20-1
size: many
D: TRBD1
CDR3: CSAIDRGLSYEQYF
DNA: TGCAGTGCGATCGACAGGGGTCTCTCCTACGAGCAGTACTTC

J: TRBJ2-3
V: TRBV18
size: many
D: TRBD2
CDR3: CASSPRGSSGSGDTQYF
DNA: TGTGCCAGCTCACCAAGGGGGTCTAGCGGGAGCGGAGATACGCAGTATTTT

J: TRBJ2-2
V: TRBV30
size: -
D: -
CDR3: CAWDGTVHTGELFF
DNA: TGTGCCTGGGACGGGACGGTTCACACCGGGGAGCTGTTTTTT

J: TRBJ2-7
V: TRBV12-3/TRBV12-4
size: many
D: TRBD1
CDR3: CASSRRDRVYEQYF
DNA: TGTGCCAGCAGTAGACGGGACAGAGTCTACGAGCAGTACTTC

J: TRBJ2-7
V: TRBV27
size: -
D: TRBD2
CDR3: CASSFSGPTYGQYF
DNA: TGTGCCAGCAGTTTTAGCGGGCCGACCTACGGGCAGTACTTC

J: TRBJ1-5
V: TRBV7-9
size: -
D: -
CDR3: CASSLWSSTDTQHF
DNA: TGTGCCAGTAGCTTATGGTCTAGCACAGATACGCAGCATTTT

J: TRBJ1-2
V: TRBV21-1
size: many
D: -
CDR3: CASSKEKGKAPYTF
DNA: TGTGCCAGCAGCAAAGAGAAGGGCAAGGCCCCGTACACCTTC

J: TRBJ2-3
V: TRBV19
size: many
D: -
CDR3: CASSIGQGTDTQYF
DNA: TGTGCCAGTAGTATAGGACAGGGCACAGATACGCAGTATTTT

J: TRBJ2-1
V: TRBV4-1
size: -
D: -
CDR3: CASSQAVDYNEQFF
DNA: TGCGCCAGCAGCCAAGCGGTGGACTACAATGAGCAGTTCTTC

J: TRBJ2-1
V: TRBV4-1
size: -
D: -
CDR3: CASSQVGKTIGDEQFF
DNA: TGCGCCAGCAGCCAAGTCGGAAAGACAATTGGGGATGAGCAGTTCTTC

J: TRBJ1-5
V: TRBV23-1
size: many
D: TRBD1
CDR3: CASSPDRGLPQAQHF
DNA: TGCGCCAGCAGTCCGGACAGGGGGCTCCCCCAGGCCCAGCATTTT

J: TRBJ1-2
V: TRBV19
size: once
D: -
CDR3: CASKAEGISDGYTF
DNA: TGTGCCAGTAAAGCGGAGGGAATCTCGGATGGCTACACCTTC

J: TRBJ2-7
V: TRBV7-9
size: many
D: -
CDR3: CASTSWDKPAYEQYF
DNA: TGTGCCAGCACCAGCTGGGACAAACCCGCCTACGAGCAGTACTTC

J: TRBJ1-6
V: TRBV2
size: -
D: -
CDR3: CASTGARGGYNSPLHF
DNA: TGTGCCAGCACAGGCGCCAGGGGCGGATATAATTCACCCCTCCACTTT

J: TRBJ2-2
V: TRBV4-3
size: many
D: -
CDR3: CASSQDRQGTGELFF
DNA: TGCGCCAGCAGCCAAGATAGGCAGGGGACCGGGGAGCTGTTTTTT

J: TRBJ2-1
V: TRBV4-1
size: -
D: -
CDR3: CASSAPSGLDINEQFF
DNA: TGCGCCAGCAGCGCACCCTCGGGACTGGATATCAATGAGCAGTTCTTC

J: TRBJ2-7
V: TRBV5-1
size: many
D: -
CDR3: CASRHPIIGTQQDYEQYF
DNA: TGCGCCAGCAGACATCCCATCATCGGGACGCAGCAGGACTACGAGCAGTACTTC

J: TRBJ2-7
V: TRBV7-6
size: many
D: -
CDR3: CASSPGADSLYEQYF
DNA: TGTGCCAGCAGCCCCGGTGCAGACAGCCTCTACGAGCAGTACTTC

J: TRBJ2-7
V: TRBV14
size: -
D: TRBD2
CDR3: CASSQERERNEQYF
DNA: TGTGCCAGCAGCCAAGAGCGGGAGAGGAACGAGCAGTACTTC

J: TRBJ2-1
V: TRBV5-1
size: many
D: TRBD2
CDR3: CASSLAGPYNEQFF
DNA: TGCGCCAGCAGCTTAGCGGGGCCTTACAATGAGCAGTTCTTC

J: TRBJ2-1
V: TRBV7-9
size: many
D: -
CDR3: CASSLGPINRDEQFF
DNA: TGTGCCAGCAGCTTGGGGCCAATTAACCGGGATGAGCAGTTCTTC

J: TRBJ1-1
V: TRBV19
size: many
D: -
CDR3: CASIPHSGGTEAFF
DNA: TGTGCCAGTATTCCGCACTCAGGAGGCACTGAAGCTTTCTTT

J: TRBJ2-7
V: TRBV4-1
size: many
D: TRBD2
CDR3: CASSQGTSGGRNEQYF
DNA: TGCGCCAGCAGCCAAGGAACTAGCGGGGGGAGGAACGAGCAGTACTTC

J: TRBJ2-2
V: TRBV24-1
size: few
D: TRBD2
CDR3: CATSEFLAGADTGELFF
DNA: TGTGCCACCAGTGAGTTCCTAGCGGGAGCGGACACCGGGGAGCTGTTTTTT

J: TRBJ1-5
V: TRBV15
size: many
D: -
CDR3: CATSSGPAGQPQHF
DNA: TGTGCCACCAGCAGTGGACCTGCTGGACAGCCCCAGCATTTT

J: TRBJ2-2
V: TRBV20-1
size: few
D: -
CDR3: CSARESLGDPGGWELFF
DNA: TGCAGTGCTAGAGAATCTTTGGGAGATCCTGGTGGCTGGGAGCTGTTTTTT

J: TRBJ1-1
V: TRBV7-9
size: many
D: -
CDR3: CASSPTMDQGVFGAFF
DNA: TGTGCCAGCAGCCCGACCATGGATCAGGGCGTATTTGGAGCTTTCTTT

J: TRBJ1-5
V: TRBV21-1
size: few
D: -
CDR3: CASSYHDGAEYSNQPQHF
DNA: TGTGCCAGCAGCTACCACGACGGGGCAGAGTATAGCAATCAGCCCCAGCATTTT

J: TRBJ2-2
V: TRBV25-1
size: many
D: -
CDR3: CASSVAGSTGELFF
DNA: TGTGCCAGCAGTGTCGCAGGGTCTACCGGGGAGCTGTTTTTT

J: TRBJ1-3
V: TRBV4-1
size: -
D: -
CDR3: CASSQGGGSAGNTIYF
DNA: TGCGCCAGCAGCCAAGGGGGGGGGTCGGCTGGAAACACCATATATTTT

J: TRBJ2-7
V: TRBV19
size: -
D: -
CDR3: CASSEEGWVNEQYF
DNA: TGTGCCAGTAGTGAGGAGGGGTGGGTAAACGAGCAGTACTTC

J: TRBJ2-7
V: TRBV10-1
size: many
D: -
CDR3: CASSEYLSSYEQYF
DNA: TGCGCCAGCAGTGAGTACCTTAGCTCCTACGAGCAGTACTTC

J: TRBJ2-3
V: TRBV7-9
size: -
D: TRBD1
CDR3: CASGWTGTDTQYF
DNA: TGTGCCAGCGGCTGGACAGGCACAGACACGCAGTATTTT

J: TRBJ2-7
V: TRBV5-4
size: few
D: TRBD1
CDR3: CASSQGTGGEQYF
DNA: TGTGCCAGCAGCCAAGGCACAGGGGGAGAGCAGTACTTC

J: TRBJ1-2
V: TRBV2
size: -
D: -
CDR3: CASSTFGQNPPGYTF
DNA: TGTGCCAGCAGCACCTTCGGACAGAACCCACCCGGCTACACCTTC

J: TRBJ1-1
V: TRBV3-1
size: many
D: -
CDR3: CASSPRMNTEAFF
DNA: TGTGCCAGCAGCCCCCGAATGAACACTGAAGCTTTCTTT

J: TRBJ1-1
V: TRBV6-5
size: many
D: -
CDR3: CAKVGPNTEAFF
DNA: TGTGCCAAGGTCGGTCCGAACACTGAAGCTTTCTTT